This T cell receptor beta chain was observed in a study of blood T cells in healthy people across ages. Trimming took 10 bases from V and 5 from J, leaving 14 bases between them. Germline CDR1 and CDR2: SGHTA and FQGNSA. The CDR3 spans 12 residues. There are a few counts of this clonotype. Its matching antigen is unknown. The donors, aged roughly 6 to 90, were healthy Caucasians from Russia. Study conclusions and caveats: It was held that diversity estimates obtained from one million T cells represented underestimates. The long-lived group displayed more naive CD4+ cells, plus higher diversity, than the aged donors did.

A sample-barcoded 5' primer and a J-beta primer mix were used in a second PCR of about 6 to 11 cycles. TCRdb analysed the 5' RACE reads with MiXCR anew, one entry per CDR3 protein. Altogether some 320,000 distinct CDR3 sequences are present, roughly a quarter being singletons, with the ten largest covering roughly 30%. This TCR was sampled from a woman in her sixties or seventies in good health. Sequenced: blood. The genes are TRBV7-2 and TRBJ2-5, with D perhaps TRBD2 (5 bases). CDR3 nucleotides: TGTGCCAACAGAAGCGGACCGGAGACCCAGTACTTC. Translated, it gives CANRSGPETQYF.